This T cell receptor beta chain originates from a study of cytomegalovirus exposure and HLA in healthy donors. The study, taken as a whole, reports: An assumption of roughly uniform sequencing depth across donors underlay the presence/absence analyses.

A remark on this clone: The antigen remains unidentified. One end of the junction fails to match germline, which may point to a read error. In the same sample, other DNA sequences code for this CDR3.

Researchers ran the PCR with 60 Vbeta and 13 Jbeta primers. Generated by immunoSEQ multiplex PCR, the TCRdb table keeps only in-frame clones and is missing some. The table has 150,000 to 160,000 clones, around 80% seen once. The sequenced sample was PBMCs. The clonotype comes from a woman in her thirties or forties in good health and CMV-seropositive.

Here the CDR3 reads CSATSGSSYEQYF. In nucleotides, the CDR3 is TGCAGCGCTACTAGCGGGAGCTCCTACGAACAGTACTTC. The rearrangement uses TRBV29-1 and TRBJ2-7; 11 nucleotides line up with TRBD2. The CDR3 spans 13 residues. In germline, CDR1 is SQVTM, CDR2 ANQGSEA.